This passage covers 2 T cell receptor beta chains from one sample sequenced in a study of cytomegalovirus exposure and HLA in healthy donors. Primers: 60 Vbeta forward and 13 Jbeta reverse. The data were produced by immunoSEQ multiplex PCR, yet TCRdb's version contains in-frame clones alone and is incomplete. The table lists 150,000 to 200,000 clones. The sample was PBMCs. These receptors originate from a woman in her sixties or seventies in good health and CMV-seronegative.

V gene TRBV5-4 combines with J gene TRBJ1-3; D remains unclear. The CDR3 spans 13 residues. Germline CDR1 and CDR2: SGHNT and YYREEE (reference sequence). V was trimmed by 4 bases and J by 6 bases, leaving 11 bases between them. The CDR3, as DNA: TGTGCCAGCAGCCGGTTGAACGAAAACACCATATATTTT. It specifies CASSRLNENTIYF. Filled out from reference TRBV5-4 and TRBJ1-3, the complete variable domain reads ETGVTQSPTHLIKTRGQQVTLRCSSQSGHNTVSWYQQALGQGPQFIFQYYREEENGRGNFPPRFSGLQFPNYSSELNVNALELDDSALYLCASSRLNENTIYFGEGSWLTVV.

The chain links TRBV7-3 to TRBJ2-3; tentative D call: TRBD2 (5 bases). V was clipped by 2 bases and J by 4 bases, with 13 bases between them. The CDR3 is 15 amino acids. CDR1 and CDR2 from the germline V gene are SGHTA and FQGTGA. The CDR3 loop is CASSLDYSRADTQYF. The DNA of the CDR3 is TGTGCCAGCAGCTTAGACTATAGTCGGGCAGATACGCAGTATTTT. Full variable domain (rest looked up from reference TRBV7-3 and TRBJ2-3): GAGVSQTPSNKVTEKGKYVELRCDPISGHTALYWYRQSLGQGPEFLIYFQGTGAADDSGLPNDRFFAVRPEGSVSTLKIQRTERGDSAVYLCASSLDYSRADTQYFGPGTRLTVL.